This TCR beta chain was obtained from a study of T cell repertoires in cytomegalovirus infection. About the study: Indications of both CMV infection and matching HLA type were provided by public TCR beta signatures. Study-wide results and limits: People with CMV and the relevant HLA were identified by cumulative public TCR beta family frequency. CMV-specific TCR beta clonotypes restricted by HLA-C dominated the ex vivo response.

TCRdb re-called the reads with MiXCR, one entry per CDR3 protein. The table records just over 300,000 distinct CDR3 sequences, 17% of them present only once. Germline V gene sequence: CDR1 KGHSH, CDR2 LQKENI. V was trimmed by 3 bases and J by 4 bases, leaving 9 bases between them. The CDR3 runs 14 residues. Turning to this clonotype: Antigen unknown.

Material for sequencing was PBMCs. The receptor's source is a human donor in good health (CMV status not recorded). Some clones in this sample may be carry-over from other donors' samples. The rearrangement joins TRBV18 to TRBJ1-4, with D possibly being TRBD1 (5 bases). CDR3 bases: TGTGCCAGCTCACCCCGACAGCTTAATGAAAAACTGTTTTTT. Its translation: CASSPRQLNEKLFF.